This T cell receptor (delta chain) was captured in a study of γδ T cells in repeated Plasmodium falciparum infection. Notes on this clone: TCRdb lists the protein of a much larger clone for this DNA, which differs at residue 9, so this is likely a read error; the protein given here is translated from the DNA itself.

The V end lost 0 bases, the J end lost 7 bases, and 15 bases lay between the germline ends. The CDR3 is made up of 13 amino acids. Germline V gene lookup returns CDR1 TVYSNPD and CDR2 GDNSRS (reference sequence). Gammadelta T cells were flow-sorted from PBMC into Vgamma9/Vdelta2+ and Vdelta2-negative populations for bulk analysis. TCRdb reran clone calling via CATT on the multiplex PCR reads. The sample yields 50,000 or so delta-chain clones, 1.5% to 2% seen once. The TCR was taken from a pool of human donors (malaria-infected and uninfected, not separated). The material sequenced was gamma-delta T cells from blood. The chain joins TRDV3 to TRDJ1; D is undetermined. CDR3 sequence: CAFRGSERRKLIF. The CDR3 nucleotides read TGTGCCTTTAGGGGGTCGGAACGACGTAAACTCATCTTT.